The 26 T cell receptor beta chains listed next were all sequenced from one sample in a study of vaccination and CD4 T cells after COVID-19 (dated by TCRdb to the early 2020s). The sample's treatment or condition, from its label and the paper: approximately nine-day PBMC culture with coronavirus spike peptide pools or control peptides (ViraFEST assay). These TCRs' antigens remain unknown. Library preparation was by PCR. The data were produced on an Illumina iSeq 100. TCR sequencing of DNA from cultured CD4+ T cells used the Oncomine TCR Beta short-read assay at the Johns Hopkins FTIC core. The raw public reads went through TCRdb reprocessing: fastp at Q25, MiXCR clone calling, in-frame beta chains kept. Entries are consolidated by CDR3 protein sequence, retaining the most common genes and DNA. The sample data list just under 20,000 distinct CDR3 sequences, and around 45% of these were observed just once. Clones ranked in the top ten supply around 4% of the sample.

The sequenced sample was CD4+ T cells from blood, cultured in vitro, obtained before SARS-CoV-2 vaccination. Every receptor here comes from a human donor who had recovered from COVID-19.

The chain combines TRBV28 with TRBJ1-5, with 9 bases fitting TRBD1. Germline values: CDR1 MDHEN, CDR2 SYDVKM. The CDR3 totals 15 residues. With V trimmed by 6 bases and J by 1 base, 4 bases remained unmatched. The CDR3 loop is CASRKQGASNQPQHF. As DNA, the CDR3 is TGTGCCAGCAGGAAACAGGGGGCGAGCAATCAGCCCCAGCATTTT.

The chain carries TRBV7-3 and TRBJ1-1; D is uncertain. CDR1 and CDR2 from the germline V gene are SGHTA and FQGTGA. The V end lost 5 bases, the J end lost 8 bases, and 15 bases lay between the germline ends. The CDR3 loop spans 13 amino acids. The CDR3 loop reads CASSQYRRLEAFF. CDR3 coding DNA: TGTGCCAGCAGCCAATACCGACGGCTGGAAGCTTTCTTT.

The genes are TRBV6-2 or TRBV6-3 and TRBJ2-7; D is possibly TRBD2 (6 bases). The CDR3 is made up of 13 amino acids. The germline V and J ends were trimmed by 4 bases and 3 bases, with 10 bases remaining between them. The germline V gene encodes CDR1 MNHEY and CDR2 SVGEGT. The CDR3 loop reads CASSSGTFYEQYF. The CDR3 coding sequence is TGTGCCAGCAGTTCTGGGACTTTCTACGAGCAGTACTTC.

This clonotype occurred once. This sequence joins TRBV7-2 and TRBJ1-1; 7 nucleotides line up with TRBD1. CDR3 length equals 13 residues. Unmatched junction bases numbered 2, after V lost 3 bases and J lost 4 bases. Germline assignment: CDR1 SGHTA and CDR2 FQGNSA. As DNA, the CDR3 is TGTGCCAGCAGCTTCGGGACAGCCACTGAAGCTTTCTTT. This gives the protein CASSFGTATEAFF.

V usage is TRBV20-1 and J usage is TRBJ2-1, with D hard to call. Germline V gene data show CDR1 as DFQATT and CDR2 as SNEGSKA (reference sequence). The CDR3 consists of 16 residues. V was pared by 0 bases and J by 1 base, with 13 bases between. The chain's CDR3 is CSARDLLKHSYNEQFF. Written as DNA, the CDR3 is TGCAGTGCTAGAGATCTCCTGAAACATTCCTACAATGAGCAGTTCTTC.

The chain has TRBV6-2 or TRBV6-3 and TRBJ2-1, with TRBD2 identical over 11 bases. Germline V lookup: CDR1 MNHEY, CDR2 SVGEGT. The trim removed 6 bases at V and 4 bases at J, leaving 8 bases unmatched. The CDR3 contains 16 residues. CDR3 residues: CASRPASGGPYNEQFF. The CDR3 region has the DNA TGTGCCAGCAGACCAGCTAGCGGGGGGCCTTACAATGAGCAGTTCTTC.

The chain employs TRBV6-1 and TRBJ1-2, with unresolved D. V was pared by 7 bases and J by 0 bases, with 9 bases between. From germline, CDR1 is MNHNS and CDR2 SASEGT. This CDR3 comprises 13 residues. The CDR3 sequence: CASTDNPNYGYTF. DNA for the CDR3: TGTGCCAGCACCGACAACCCTAACTATGGCTACACCTTC.

V gene TRBV7-2 combines with J gene TRBJ1-3; D call uncertain. Per germline, CDR1 SGHTA and CDR2 FQGNSA. The CDR3 runs 15 residues. Trimming stripped 0 bases from V and 2 bases from J, with 8 bases between. In nucleotides, the CDR3 is TGTGCCAGCAGCTTAGCGGGAGCGGCTGGAAACACCATATATTTT. It specifies CASSLAGAAGNTIYF.

This clonotype was picked up a small number of times. This rearrangement joins TRBV20-1 to TRBJ1-5; TRBD1 is a possible D gene (5 bases). This CDR3 spans 16 amino acids. The germline V and J ends were trimmed by 3 bases and 6 bases, with 21 bases remaining between them. Germline V gives CDR1 DFQATT, CDR2 SNEGSKA (reference sequence). The CDR3 region is CSARGRPGSLSQPQHF. CDR3 nucleotides: TGCAGTGCTAGGGGACGGCCCGGATCCCTTAGTCAGCCCCAGCATTTT.

The J gene is TRBJ1-1, the V gene TRBV20-1, with 8 bases identical to TRBD1. V lost 5 bases and J lost 5; bases outside the gene matches: 7. The length of the CDR3 is 13 residues. Germline lookup yields CDR1 DFQATT and CDR2 SNEGSKA (reference sequence). The CDR3 DNA sequence: TGCAGTGCTGATGGACAGGGAGGGACTGAAGCTTTCTTT. Translated, it gives CSADGQGGTEAFF.

V gene TRBV27 combines with J gene TRBJ1-1, with no clear D. V shed 5 bases and J shed 2 bases, with 18 bases lying between them. Germline CDR1 MNHEY, CDR2 SMNVEV (reference sequence). The CDR3 has 16 amino acids. Here the CDR3 DNA reads TGTGCCAGCAGTCCTCAAGGACCGCCACTAAACACTGAAGCTTTCTTT. This codes for CASSPQGPPLNTEAFF.

This clonotype has just a few counts. V usage is TRBV6-1 and J usage is TRBJ1-2; D may be TRBD1 (6 bases). From germline, CDR1 is MNHNS and CDR2 SASEGT. CDR3 length: 15 amino acids. V shed 7 bases and J shed 8 bases, with 23 bases lying between them. The DNA of the CDR3 is TGTGCCAGCACCCTTCATTCCCAGGGGAGCAGCGGCTACACCTTC. Protein sequence: CASTLHSQGSSGYTF.

The chain recombines TRBV6-1 with TRBJ1-2; 7 nucleotides align to TRBD1. The CDR3 covers 16 residues. Germline CDR1 reads MNHNS; CDR2 reads SASEGT. Germline trimming cut 0 bases from V and 2 bases from J; bases unmatched to any gene: 6. The CDR3 protein is CASSEASGGRNYGYTF. CDR3 nucleotide sequence: TGTGCCAGCAGTGAAGCTTCAGGGGGGCGGAACTATGGCTACACCTTC.

The chain recombines TRBV12-3 or TRBV12-4 with TRBJ1-2; the match to TRBD1 covers 8 bases. V lost 4 bases and J lost 4; bases outside the gene matches: 2. This CDR3 is 13 amino acids long. The chain's CDR3 is CASSSQGGYGYTF. The CDR3 DNA follows: TGTGCCAGCAGTTCACAGGGGGGCTATGGCTACACCTTC.

The V gene is TRBV4-3, the J gene TRBJ1-2; 9 nucleotides align to TRBD1. Germline CDR1 reads LGHNA; CDR2 reads YSLEER. Trimming took 5 bases from V and 5 from J; bases not matched to a gene: 6. The CDR3 totals 14 residues. CDR3 region: CASSFGQGLYGYTF. Written as DNA, the CDR3 is TGCGCCAGCAGCTTCGGACAGGGGTTATATGGCTACACCTTC.

The chain employs TRBV27 and TRBJ2-3; D might be TRBD1 or TRBD2, each matching 7 bases. This CDR3 is 17 amino acids long. The V gene's germline CDR1 is MNHEY and CDR2 SMNVEV (reference sequence). V was pared by 11 bases and J by 5 bases, with 29 bases between. The CDR3 DNA reads as TGTGCCCGCACCCCAGGGGGGGAGGGCTTAGCGATAGATACGCAGTATTTT. It yields the protein CARTPGGEGLAIDTQYF.

This clonotype is labeled medium-sized (0.01 to 0.1%). The gene calls are TRBV20-1 and TRBJ2-4; TRBD1 matches 9 bases. The germline CDR1 and CDR2 sequences are DFQATT and SNEGSKA (reference sequence). V was pared by 0 bases and J by 7 bases, with 10 bases of the junction left unmatched. CDR3 size: 16 residues. CDR3 region: CSARDKKGQGGNIQYF. The CDR3 DNA sequence: TGCAGTGCTAGAGATAAAAAGGGACAGGGAGGGAACATTCAGTACTTC.

The rearrangement joins TRBV10-2 to TRBJ2-3, with D tentatively TRBD2 (5 bases). CDR3 length equals 14 residues. V was trimmed by 2 bases and J by 6 bases, leaving 12 bases between them. CDR1 and CDR2 (germline): WSHSY, SAAADI. This chain's CDR3 is CASSEHVQRDTQYF. In DNA form, the CDR3 reads TGCGCCAGCAGTGAGCATGTCCAGCGGGATACGCAGTATTTT.

The rearrangement links TRBV6-1 to TRBJ1-2, with unresolved D. Per the germline V gene, CDR1 is MNHNS and CDR2 is SASEGT. The ends were cut back, 3 bases at V and 5 bases at J, with 10 bases in the middle. The CDR3 is 13 amino acids. Here the CDR3 DNA reads TGTGCCAGCAGTGAGTCAGGAAGATATGGCTACACCTTC. Its translation: CASSESGRYGYTF.

The chain is built from TRBV20-1 and TRBJ1-1; D perhaps matches TRBD1 (5 bases). V was clipped by 3 bases and J by 4 bases, with 15 bases between them. Germline V gene lookup returns CDR1 DFQATT and CDR2 SNEGSKA (reference sequence). CDR3 length: 14 amino acids. CDR3: CSARNRPSSTEAFF. CDR3 nucleotide sequence: TGCAGTGCTAGGAACAGGCCCTCTTCCACTGAAGCTTTCTTT.

CDR3 bases: TGCAGTGCTAGTTCGGCAGCCAACTACTATGGCTACACCTTC. It specifies CSASSAANYYGYTF. The V call is TRBV20-1, the J call TRBJ1-2, with D hard to call. V lost 3 bases, J lost 3 bases, and 14 bases lay in between. Germline lookup yields CDR1 DFQATT and CDR2 SNEGSKA (reference sequence). The CDR3 runs to 14 residues.

V usage is TRBV6-1 and J usage is TRBJ1-4; TRBD1 is a possible D gene (5 bases). The germline gives CDR1 MNHNS, CDR2 SASEGT. The CDR3 is 14 amino acids. Trimming shortened V by 6 bases and J by 11 bases, and 19 bases separated the two germline ends. For the CDR3, the DNA is TGTGCCAGCAGCCATGACAGCGTACCTAGGAAACTGTTTTTT. As protein: CASSHDSVPRKLFF.

This chain links TRBV27 with TRBJ2-4, with 10 bases fitting TRBD2. The CDR3 loop spans 15 amino acids. The trim removed 6 bases at V and 0 bases at J, leaving 2 bases unmatched. Per germline, CDR1 MNHEY and CDR2 SMNVEV (reference sequence). DNA of the CDR3: TGTGCCAGCAGCCCTAGCGGGGGAGCCAAAAACATTCAGTACTTC. It yields the protein CASSPSGGAKNIQYF.

The CDR3 coding sequence is TGTGCCAGCAGGCGGACAGGGAAGGAGTACGAGCAGTACTTC. The encoded protein is CASRRTGKEYEQYF. The V and J genes are TRBV2 and TRBJ2-7, with TRBD1 matching 8 bases. Germline V CDR1 and CDR2: SNHLY, FYNNEI. The CDR3 extends over 14 amino acids. J gave up 4 bases and V 6 bases, and 8 bases lay outside the gene matches.

This clonotype has just a few counts. The chain uses TRBV10-1 and TRBJ1-2, with D unresolved. From germline, CDR1 is WNHNN and CDR2 SYGVQD (reference sequence). The V and J ends lost 4 bases and 7 bases respectively, with 10 bases between them. The CDR3 extends over 12 amino acids. The chain's CDR3 is CASSGGGSGYTF. The CDR3 nucleotides read TGCGCCAGCAGTGGCGGAGGGTCTGGCTACACCTTC.

The rearrangement uses TRBV12-3 or TRBV12-4 and TRBJ1-1; 8 nucleotides agree with TRBD1. Trimming took 5 bases from V and 5 from J; bases not matched to a gene: 10. The CDR3 is made up of 15 amino acids. The CDR3 sequence is CASSLNGQGWTEAFF. Written as DNA, the CDR3 is TGTGCCAGCAGTCTGAACGGACAGGGATGGACTGAAGCTTTCTTT.